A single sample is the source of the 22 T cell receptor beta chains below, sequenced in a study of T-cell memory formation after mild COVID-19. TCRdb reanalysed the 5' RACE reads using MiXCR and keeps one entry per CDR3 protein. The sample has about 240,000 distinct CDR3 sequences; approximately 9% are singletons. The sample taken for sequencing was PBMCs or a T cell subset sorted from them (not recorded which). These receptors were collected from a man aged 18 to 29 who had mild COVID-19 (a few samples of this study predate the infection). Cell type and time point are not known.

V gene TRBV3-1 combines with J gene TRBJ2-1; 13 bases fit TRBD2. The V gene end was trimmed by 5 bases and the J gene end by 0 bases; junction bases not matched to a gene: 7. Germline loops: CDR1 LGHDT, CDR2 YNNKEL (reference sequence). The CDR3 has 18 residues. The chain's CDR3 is CASSSTSGGPSSYNEQFF. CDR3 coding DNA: TGTGCCAGCAGCTCGACTAGCGGGGGGCCAAGCTCCTACAATGAGCAGTTCTTC.

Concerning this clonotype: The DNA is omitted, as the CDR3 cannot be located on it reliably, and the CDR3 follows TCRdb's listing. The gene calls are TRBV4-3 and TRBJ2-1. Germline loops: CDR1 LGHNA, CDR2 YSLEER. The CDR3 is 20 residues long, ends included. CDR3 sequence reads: CASSQVRHNEQFFGKDEQFF.

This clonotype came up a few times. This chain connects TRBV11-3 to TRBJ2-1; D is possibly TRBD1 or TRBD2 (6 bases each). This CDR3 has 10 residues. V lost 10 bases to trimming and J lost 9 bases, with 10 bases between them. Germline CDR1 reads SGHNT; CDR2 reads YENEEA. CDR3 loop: CATRGREQFF. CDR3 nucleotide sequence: TGTGCCACCCGGGGGCGTGAGCAGTTCTTC.

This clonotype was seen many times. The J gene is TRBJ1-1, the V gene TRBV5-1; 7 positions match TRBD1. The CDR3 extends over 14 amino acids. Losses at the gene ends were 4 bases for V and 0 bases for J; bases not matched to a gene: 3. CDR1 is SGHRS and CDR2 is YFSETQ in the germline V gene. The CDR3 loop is CASSVGQLNTEAFF. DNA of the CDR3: TGCGCCAGCAGCGTGGGACAGCTGAACACTGAAGCTTTCTTT.

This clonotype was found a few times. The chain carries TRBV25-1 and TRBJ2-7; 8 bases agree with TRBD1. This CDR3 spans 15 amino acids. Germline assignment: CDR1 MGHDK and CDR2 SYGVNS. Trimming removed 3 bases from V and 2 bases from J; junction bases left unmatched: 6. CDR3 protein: CASSDSTGVPYEQYF. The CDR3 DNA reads TGTGCCAGCAGTGATTCGACAGGGGTACCCTACGAGCAGTACTTC.

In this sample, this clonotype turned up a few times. The CDR3 DNA reads as TGCAGTGCTAGAGGGCGGGCCGGGTATGGCTACACCTTC. Translating it yields CSARGRAGYGYTF. The chain carries TRBV20-1 and TRBJ1-2; D unclear. The ends were cut back, 1 base at V and 5 bases at J, with 11 bases in the middle. Germline CDR1 is DFQATT and CDR2 is SNEGSKA (reference sequence). The CDR3 spans 13 residues.

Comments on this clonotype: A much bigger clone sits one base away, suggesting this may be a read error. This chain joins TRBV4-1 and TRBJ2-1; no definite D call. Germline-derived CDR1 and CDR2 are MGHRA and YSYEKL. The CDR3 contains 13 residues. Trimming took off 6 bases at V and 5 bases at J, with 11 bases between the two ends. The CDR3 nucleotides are TGCGCCAGCAGTCCCCCCCAGGACAATGAGCAGTTCTTC. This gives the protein CASSPPQDNEQFF.

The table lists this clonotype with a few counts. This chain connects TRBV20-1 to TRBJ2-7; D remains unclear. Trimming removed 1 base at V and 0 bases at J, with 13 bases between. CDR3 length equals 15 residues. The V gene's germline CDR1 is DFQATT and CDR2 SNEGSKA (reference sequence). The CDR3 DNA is TGCAGTGCTAGAGGGGTCCACGTGGACTCCTACGAGCAGTACTTC. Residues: CSARGVHVDSYEQYF.

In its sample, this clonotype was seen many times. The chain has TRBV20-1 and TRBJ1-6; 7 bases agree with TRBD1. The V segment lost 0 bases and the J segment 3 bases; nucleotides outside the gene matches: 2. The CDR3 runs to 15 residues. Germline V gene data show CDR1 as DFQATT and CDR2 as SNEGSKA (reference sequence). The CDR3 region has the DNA TGCAGTGCTAGAGATTGGGACAGCTATAATTCACCCCTCCACTTT. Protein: CSARDWDSYNSPLHF.

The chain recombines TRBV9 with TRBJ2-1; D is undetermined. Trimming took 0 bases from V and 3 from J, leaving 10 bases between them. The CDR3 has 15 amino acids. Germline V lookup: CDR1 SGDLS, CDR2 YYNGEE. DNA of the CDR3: TGTGCCAGCAGCGTAGCATCAGGCCTCTACAATGAGCAGTTCTTC. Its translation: CASSVASGLYNEQFF.

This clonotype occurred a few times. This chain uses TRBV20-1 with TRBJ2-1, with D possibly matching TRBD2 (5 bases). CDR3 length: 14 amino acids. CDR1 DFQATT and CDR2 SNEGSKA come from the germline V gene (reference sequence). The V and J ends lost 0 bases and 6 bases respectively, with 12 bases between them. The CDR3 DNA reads TGCAGTGCTAGAGAACCCGACGGGATCAATGAGCAGTTCTTC. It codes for CSAREPDGINEQFF.

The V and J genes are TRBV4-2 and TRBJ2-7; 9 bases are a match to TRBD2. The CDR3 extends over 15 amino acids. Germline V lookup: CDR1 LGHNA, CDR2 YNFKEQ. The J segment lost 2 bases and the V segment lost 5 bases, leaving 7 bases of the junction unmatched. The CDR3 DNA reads TGTGCCAGCAGCACGAGCGGGGGGCCAACCTACGAGCAGTACTTC. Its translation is CASSTSGGPTYEQYF.

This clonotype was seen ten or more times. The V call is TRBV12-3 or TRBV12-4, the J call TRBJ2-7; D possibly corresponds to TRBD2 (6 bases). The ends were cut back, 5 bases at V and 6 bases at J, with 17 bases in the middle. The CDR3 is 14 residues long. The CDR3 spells CASSATTDGGEQYF. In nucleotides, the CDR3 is TGTGCCAGCAGTGCGACTACGGACGGGGGCGAGCAGTACTTC.

The chain's CDR3 is CSARGAYTDTQYF. Written as DNA, the CDR3 is TGCAGTGCTCGGGGGGCCTACACAGATACGCAGTATTTT. This chain connects TRBV20-1 to TRBJ2-3; D is perhaps TRBD2 (7 bases). Germline V CDR1 and CDR2: DFQATT, SNEGSKA (reference sequence). The ends were cut back, 5 bases at V and 2 bases at J, with 11 bases in the middle. The length of the CDR3 is 13 residues.

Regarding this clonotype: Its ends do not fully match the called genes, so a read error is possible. CDR3: CASSSTGGTQYF. The CDR3 DNA is TGTGCTAGCAGCTCGACAGGGGGGACCCAGTACTTC. The chain uses TRBV7-7 and TRBJ2-5; TRBD1 agrees at 9 bases. This CDR3 is built from 12 residues. The germline CDR1 and CDR2 sequences are SSHAT and FNYEAQ (reference sequence).

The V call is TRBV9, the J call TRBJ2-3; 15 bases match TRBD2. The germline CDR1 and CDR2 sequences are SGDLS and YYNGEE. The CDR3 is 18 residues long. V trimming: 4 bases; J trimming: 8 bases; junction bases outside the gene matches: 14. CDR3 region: CASSPLGTSGGLKRTQYF. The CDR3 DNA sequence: TGTGCCAGCAGCCCTTTGGGGACTAGCGGGGGGTTAAAGCGTACGCAGTATTTT. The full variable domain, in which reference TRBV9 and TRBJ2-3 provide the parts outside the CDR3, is DSGVTQTPKHLITATGQRVTLRCSPRSGDLSVYWYQQSLDQGLQFLIQYYNGEERAKGNILERFSAQQFPDLHSELNLSSLELGDSALYFCASSPLGTSGGLKRTQYFGPGTRLTVL.

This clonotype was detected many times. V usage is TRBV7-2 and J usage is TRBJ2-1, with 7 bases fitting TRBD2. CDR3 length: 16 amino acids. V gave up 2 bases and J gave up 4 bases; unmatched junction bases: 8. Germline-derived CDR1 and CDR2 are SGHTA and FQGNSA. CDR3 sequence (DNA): TGTGCCAGCAGCTTACGATTGGCGGGGGATTACAATGAGCAGTTCTTC. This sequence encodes CASSLRLAGDYNEQFF.

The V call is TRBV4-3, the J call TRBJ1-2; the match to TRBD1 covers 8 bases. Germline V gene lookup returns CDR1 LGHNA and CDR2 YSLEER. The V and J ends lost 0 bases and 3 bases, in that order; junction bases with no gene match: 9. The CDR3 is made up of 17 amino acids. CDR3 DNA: TGCGCCAGCAGCCAAGAAGGGCAGGGGGCCCTCCACTATGGCTACACCTTC. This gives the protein CASSQEGQGALHYGYTF.

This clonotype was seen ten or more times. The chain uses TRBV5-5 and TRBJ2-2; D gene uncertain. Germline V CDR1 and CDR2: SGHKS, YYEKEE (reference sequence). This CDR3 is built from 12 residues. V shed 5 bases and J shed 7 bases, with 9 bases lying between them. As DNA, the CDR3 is TGTGCCAGCAGTCCGGATGACGGGGAGCTGTTTTTT. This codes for CASSPDDGELFF.

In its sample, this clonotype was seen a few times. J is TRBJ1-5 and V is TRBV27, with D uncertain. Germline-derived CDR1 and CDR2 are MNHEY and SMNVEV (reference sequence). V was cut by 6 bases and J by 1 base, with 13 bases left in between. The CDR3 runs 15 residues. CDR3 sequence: CASSRHTGSNQPQHF. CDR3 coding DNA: TGTGCCAGCAGCCGACATACGGGAAGCAATCAGCCCCAGCATTTT.

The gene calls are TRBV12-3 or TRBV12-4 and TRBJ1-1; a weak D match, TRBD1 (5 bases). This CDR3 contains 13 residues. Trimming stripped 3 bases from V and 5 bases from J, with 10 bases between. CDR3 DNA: TGTGCCAGCAGTTTTTATGAGGGGACTGAAGCTTTCTTT. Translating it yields CASSFYEGTEAFF.

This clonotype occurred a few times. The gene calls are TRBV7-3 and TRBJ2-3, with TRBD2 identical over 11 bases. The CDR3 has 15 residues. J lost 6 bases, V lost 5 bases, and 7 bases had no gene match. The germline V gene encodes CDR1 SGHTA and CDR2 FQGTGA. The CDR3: CASSLSLAGVDTQYF. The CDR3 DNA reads TGTGCCAGCAGCCTATCACTAGCGGGGGTGGATACGCAGTATTTT.